The TCR beta chain under discussion was sequenced for a study of blood T cell repertoires in COVID-19. Across the study: The United States, Italy and Spain were the sources of the acute and convalescent COVID-19 samples.

The authors' processing: Reference gene primers were amplified, and this amplification served to estimate nucleated cell counts. TCRdb's copy holds only in-frame clones and misses some; the assay was immunoSEQ multiplex PCR. V and J calls and clone size are those listed in that table; D and trimming were worked out from the DNA. The profile covers approximately 200,000 clones, with more than 75% appearing a single time and approximately 0.89% taken by the ten largest. CDR1 is WNHNN and CDR2 is SYGVQD in the germline V gene (reference sequence). The CDR3 has 12 residues. Trimming removed 9 bases from V and 2 bases from J; junction bases left unmatched: 4.

This sequence joins TRBV10-1 and TRBJ2-7, with 7 positions matching TRBD2. The TCR comes from a man aged 35-49 years with acute or convalescent COVID-19. Sample: peripheral blood. CDR3: CARSSGPYEQYF. The CDR3 nucleotides read TGCGCCAGATCTAGCGGCCCCTACGAGCAGTACTTC.